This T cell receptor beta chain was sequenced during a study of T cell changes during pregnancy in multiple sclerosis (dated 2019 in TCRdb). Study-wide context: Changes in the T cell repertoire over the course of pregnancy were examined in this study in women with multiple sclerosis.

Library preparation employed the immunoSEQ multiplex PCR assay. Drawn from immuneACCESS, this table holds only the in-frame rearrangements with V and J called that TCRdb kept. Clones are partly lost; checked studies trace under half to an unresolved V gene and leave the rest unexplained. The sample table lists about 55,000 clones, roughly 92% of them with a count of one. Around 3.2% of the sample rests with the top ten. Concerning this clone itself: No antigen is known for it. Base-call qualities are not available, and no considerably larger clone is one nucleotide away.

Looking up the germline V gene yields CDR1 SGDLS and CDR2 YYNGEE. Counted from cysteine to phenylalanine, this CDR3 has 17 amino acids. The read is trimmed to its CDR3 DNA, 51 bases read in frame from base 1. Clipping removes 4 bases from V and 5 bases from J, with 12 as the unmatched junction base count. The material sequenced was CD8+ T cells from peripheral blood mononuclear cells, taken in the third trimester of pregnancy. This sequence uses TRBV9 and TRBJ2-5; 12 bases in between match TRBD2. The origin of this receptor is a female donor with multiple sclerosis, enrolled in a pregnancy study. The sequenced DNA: TGTGCCAGCAGCTCCCCGACTAGCGGGAGAGGCACGGAGACCCAGTACTTC. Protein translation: CASSSPTSGRGTETQYF.